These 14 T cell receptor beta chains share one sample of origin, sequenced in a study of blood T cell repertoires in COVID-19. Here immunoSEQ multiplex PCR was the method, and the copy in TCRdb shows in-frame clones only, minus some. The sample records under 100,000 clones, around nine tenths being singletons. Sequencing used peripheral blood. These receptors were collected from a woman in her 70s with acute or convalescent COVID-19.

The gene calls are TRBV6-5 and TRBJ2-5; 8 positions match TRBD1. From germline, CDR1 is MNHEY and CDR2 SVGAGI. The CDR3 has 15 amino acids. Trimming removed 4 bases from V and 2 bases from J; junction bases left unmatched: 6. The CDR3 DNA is TGTGCCAGCAGTTCTCCGGGACAGGAACAAGAGACCCAGTACTTC. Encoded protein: CASSSPGQEQETQYF.

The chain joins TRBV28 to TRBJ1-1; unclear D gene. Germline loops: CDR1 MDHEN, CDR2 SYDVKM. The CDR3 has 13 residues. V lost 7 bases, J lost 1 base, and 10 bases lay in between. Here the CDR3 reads CASTTAGNTEAFF. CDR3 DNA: TGTGCCAGCACCACCGCAGGGAACACTGAAGCTTTCTTT.

CDR3 sequence reads: CASSVGPIARDSPLHF. The CDR3 region has the DNA TGTGCCAGCAGTGTTGGCCCAATTGCTCGGGATTCACCCCTCCACTTT. The V call is TRBV2, the J call TRBJ1-6; D not resolved. Trimming cost V 4 bases and J 8 bases, with 18 bases left between them. Germline V gene lookup returns CDR1 SNHLY and CDR2 FYNNEI. The CDR3 consists of 16 residues. The full variable domain, in which reference TRBV2 and TRBJ1-6 provide the parts outside the CDR3, is EPEVTQTPSHQVTQMGQEVILRCVPISNHLYFYWYRQILGQKVEFLVSFYNNEISEKSEIFDDQFSVERPDGSNFTLKIRSTKLEDSAMYFCASSVGPIARDSPLHFGNGTRLTVT.

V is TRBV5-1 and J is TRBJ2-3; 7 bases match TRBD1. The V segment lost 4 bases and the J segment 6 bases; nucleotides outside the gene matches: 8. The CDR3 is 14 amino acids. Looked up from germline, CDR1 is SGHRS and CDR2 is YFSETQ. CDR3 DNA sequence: TGCGCCAGCAGCCCTGACAGGGTCTGGGATACGCAGTATTTT. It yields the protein CASSPDRVWDTQYF.

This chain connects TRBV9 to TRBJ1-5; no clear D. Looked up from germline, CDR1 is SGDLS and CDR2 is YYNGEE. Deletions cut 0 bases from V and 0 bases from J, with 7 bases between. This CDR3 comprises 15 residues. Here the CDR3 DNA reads TGTGCCAGCAGCGTAGGGGCTTATAGCAATCAGCCCCAGCATTTT. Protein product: CASSVGAYSNQPQHF. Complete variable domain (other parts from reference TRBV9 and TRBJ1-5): DSGVTQTPKHLITATGQRVTLRCSPRSGDLSVYWYQQSLDQGLQFLIQYYNGEERAKGNILERFSAQQFPDLHSELNLSSLELGDSALYFCASSVGAYSNQPQHFGDGTRLSIL.

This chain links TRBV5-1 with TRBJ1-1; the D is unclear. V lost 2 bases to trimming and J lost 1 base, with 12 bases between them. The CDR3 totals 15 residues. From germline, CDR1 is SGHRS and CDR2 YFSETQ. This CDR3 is CASSLADPENTEAFF. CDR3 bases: TGCGCCAGCAGCTTAGCGGACCCCGAGAACACTGAAGCTTTCTTT. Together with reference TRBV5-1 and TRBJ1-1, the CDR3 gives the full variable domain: KAGVTQTPRYLIKTRGQQVTLSCSPISGHRSVSWYQQTPGQGLQFLFEYFSETQRNKGNFPGRFSGRQFSNSRSEMNVSTLELGDSALYLCASSLADPENTEAFFGQGTRLTVV.

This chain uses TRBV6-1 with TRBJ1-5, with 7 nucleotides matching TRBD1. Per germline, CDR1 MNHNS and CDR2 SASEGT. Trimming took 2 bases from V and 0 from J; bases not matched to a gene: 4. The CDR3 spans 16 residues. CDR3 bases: TGTGCCAGCAGTGAAACAGGGGTCTATAGCAATCAGCCCCAGCATTTT. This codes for CASSETGVYSNQPQHF.

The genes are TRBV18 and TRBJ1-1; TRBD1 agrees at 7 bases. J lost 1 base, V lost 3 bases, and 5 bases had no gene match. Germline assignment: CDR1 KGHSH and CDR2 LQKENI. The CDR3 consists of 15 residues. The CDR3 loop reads CASSPRQGANTEAFF. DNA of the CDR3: TGTGCCAGCTCACCCCGACAGGGAGCGAACACTGAAGCTTTCTTT.

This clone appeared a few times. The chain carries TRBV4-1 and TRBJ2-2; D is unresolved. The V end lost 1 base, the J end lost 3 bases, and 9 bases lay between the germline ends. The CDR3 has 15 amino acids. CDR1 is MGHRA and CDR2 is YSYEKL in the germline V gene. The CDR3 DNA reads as TGCGCCAGCAGCCAAGCTGACACTTACACCGGGGAGCTGTTTTTT. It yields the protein CASSQADTYTGELFF.

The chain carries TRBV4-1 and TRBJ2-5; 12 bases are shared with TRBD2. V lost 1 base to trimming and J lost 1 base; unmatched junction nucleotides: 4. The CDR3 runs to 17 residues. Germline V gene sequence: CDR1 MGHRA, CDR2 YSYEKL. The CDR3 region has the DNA TGCGCCAGCAGCCAAGGGACTAGCGGGGCTGGCCAAGAGACCCAGTACTTC. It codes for CASSQGTSGAGQETQYF.

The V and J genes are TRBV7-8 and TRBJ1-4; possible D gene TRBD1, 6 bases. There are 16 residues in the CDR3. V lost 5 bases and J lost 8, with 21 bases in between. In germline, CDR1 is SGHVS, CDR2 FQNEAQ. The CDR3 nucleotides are TGTGCCAGCAGCCACTCAGACAGGTTGCTGTACGAAAAACTGTTTTTT. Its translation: CASSHSDRLLYEKLFF. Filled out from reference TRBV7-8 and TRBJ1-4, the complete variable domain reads GAGVSQSPRYKVAKRGQDVALRCDPISGHVSLFWYQQALGQGPEFLTYFQNEAQLDKSGLPSDRFFAERPEGSVSTLKIQRTQQEDSAVYLCASSHSDRLLYEKLFFGSGTQLSVL.

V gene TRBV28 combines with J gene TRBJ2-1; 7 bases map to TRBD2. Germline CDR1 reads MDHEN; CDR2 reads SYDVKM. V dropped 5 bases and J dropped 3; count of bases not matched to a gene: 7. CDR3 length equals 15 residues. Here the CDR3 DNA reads TGTGCCAGCAGTGAACTAGCGCTTGACTACAATGAGCAGTTCTTC. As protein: CASSELALDYNEQFF. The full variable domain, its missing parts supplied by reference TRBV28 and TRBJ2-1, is DVKVTQSSRYLVKRTGEKVFLECVQDMDHENMFWYRQDPGLGLRLIYFSYDVKMKEKGDIPEGYSVSREKKERFSLILESASTNQTSMYLCASSELALDYNEQFFGPGTRLTVL.

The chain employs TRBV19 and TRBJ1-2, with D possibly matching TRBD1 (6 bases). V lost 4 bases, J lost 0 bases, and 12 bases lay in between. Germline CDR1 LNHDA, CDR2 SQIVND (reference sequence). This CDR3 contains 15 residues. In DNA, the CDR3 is TGTGCCAGTAGTACTACAGGGAAAGCTAACTATGGCTACACCTTC. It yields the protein CASSTTGKANYGYTF.

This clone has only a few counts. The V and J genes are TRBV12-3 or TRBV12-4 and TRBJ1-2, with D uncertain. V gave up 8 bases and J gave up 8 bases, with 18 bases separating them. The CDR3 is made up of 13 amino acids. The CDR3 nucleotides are TGTGCCAGCTCGGCCAGCTCCGGAGTAGGCTACACCTTC. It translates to CASSASSGVGYTF.